This T cell receptor (beta chain) came from a study of cytomegalovirus exposure and HLA in healthy donors. The study's findings and limits: Several of the most significant clusters were apparently associated with common viral pathogens in a later analysis.

For this clone: As yet, its antigen is unknown.

The germline CDR1 and CDR2 sequences are SGHDN and FVKESK. The CDR3 consists of 13 residues. V gave up 1 base and J gave up 10 bases, with 8 bases separating them. The PCR was carried out with 60 Vbeta primers and 13 Jbeta primers. Original data processing: It was a later analysis that counted tens of millions of unique TCR beta chains, of which roughly 10 million were shared. Produced via immunoSEQ multiplex PCR; TCRdb's table is partial and in-frame only. V and J calls and clone size come straight from that table; D and trimming were deduced from the DNA. The sample has hundreds of thousands of clones, approximately 88% seen once.

The chain uses TRBV14 and TRBJ1-6; D is perhaps TRBD1 (5 bases). The TCR sequence derives from a boy under 10 years old in good health and CMV-seronegative. Sequencing was performed on PBMCs. The CDR3 is CASSQGGRSPLHF. DNA for the CDR3: TGTGCCAGCAGCCAAGGGGGCAGATCACCCCTCCACTTT.